This T cell receptor beta chain was documented in a study of HIV-infected children after antiretroviral therapy interruption. This clonotype is labeled medium-sized. The ends lost 4 bases at V and 4 bases at J; junction bases unmatched: 22. The germline gives CDR1 LNHDA, CDR2 SQIVND (reference sequence). This CDR3 contains 21 residues. A 3' RACE protocol on RNA, with unique molecular identifiers, produced the TCR library. MiXCR, run by TCRdb on the 3' RACE reads, gives a single entry per CDR3 protein. The table lists 30,000 to 50,000 distinct CDR3 sequences, about 6.5% of them singletons, with about 0.91% in the top ten. Treatment: PENTA 11 planned treatment interruption arm or continuous ART arm.

The source was CD45RA+ CD4+ T cells from PBMCs, pooled from several time points, collected from a donor given antiretroviral therapy, either interrupted or continuous. The subset here: naive CD4+ CD45RA+ CD45RO- T cells. The chain links TRBV19 to TRBJ2-1; the match to TRBD1 covers 10 bases. This TCR was sampled from a pool of human donors with HIV. As DNA, the CDR3 is TGTGCCAGTAGTAGAAATAGACCGGGACAGGGGTTTAGGGGCACATACAATGAGCAGTTCTTC. Its translation: CASSRNRPGQGFRGTYNEQFF. Based on the CDR3 plus reference TRBV19 and TRBJ2-1, the full variable domain is DGGITQSPKYLFRKEGQNVTLSCEQNLNHDAMYWYRQDPGQGLRLIYYSQIVNDFQKGDIAEGYSVSREKKESFPLTVTSAQKNPTAFYLCASSRNRPGQGFRGTYNEQFFGPGTRLTVL.